This entry lists 16 T cell receptor beta chains sequenced from one sample in a study of low-dose radiotherapy and immunotherapy resistance in tumors (dated by TCRdb to between 2022 and 2023). Sequencing took place on an Illumina HiSeq 2500. To make first-strand cDNA, Superscript III was used along with a set of TRAV- and TRBV-specific primers so that both the TCRalpha and TCRbeta chains were covered. TCRs were amplified with Phusion for about 21 PCR cycles, with a constant-region primer paired with the adapter attached to the V primers. TCRdb redid the processing of the public reads, applying fastp at Q25 and MiXCR, and retained in-frame beta chains. Here each entry gathers all rows of one CDR3 protein and keeps the most common genes and DNA. Counted in this sample were some 100,000 distinct CDR3 sequences; less than 25% of them appeared once. The biggest ten clones account for approximately 4% of the sample.

The time point tag for this specimen amounts to: after trial treatment. According to the study, the label for this sample's treatment or condition signals: LDRT plus nivolumab, ipilimumab, low-dose cyclophosphamide and aspirin (RACIN trial). This specimen consisted of PBMCs, obtained after low-dose radiotherapy plus immunotherapy. The receptors were sampled from a male donor with prostate cancer.

There are many counts of this clonotype. V gene TRBV29-1 combines with J gene TRBJ2-2; 10 bases match TRBD2. The V segment lost 7 bases and the J segment 1 base; nucleotides outside the gene matches: 3. This CDR3 is 14 amino acids long. Germline loops: CDR1 SQVTM, CDR2 ANQGSEA. The CDR3 here is CSGIAGGNTGELFF. CDR3 DNA: TGCAGCGGGATAGCGGGGGGGAACACCGGGGAGCTGTTTTTT.

This clonotype has a count of ten or more. The genes are TRBV20-1 and TRBJ1-2, with D maybe TRBD1 (5 bases). Germline V CDR1 and CDR2: DFQATT, SNEGSKA (reference sequence). The CDR3 is 16 residues long. With 0 bases removed from V and 4 bases from J, the gap between germline ends came to 18 bases. CDR3 loop: CSARDLTGGITYGYTF. As DNA, the CDR3 is TGCAGTGCTAGAGATTTAACCGGGGGGATAACCTATGGCTACACCTTC.

In this sample, this clonotype turned up many times. This chain connects TRBV18 to TRBJ1-1; D unresolved. CDR1 and CDR2 (germline): KGHSH, LQKENI. The ends were cut back, 0 bases at V and 1 base at J, with 3 bases in the middle. CDR3 size: 13 residues. The CDR3 sequence is CASSPPGNTEAFF. The CDR3 bases are TGTGCCAGCTCACCACCCGGGAACACTGAAGCTTTCTTT.

This clonotype was observed at least ten times. The chain couples TRBV24-1 to TRBJ2-2; D is possibly TRBD2 (6 bases). With 2 bases removed from V and 5 bases from J, the gap between germline ends came to 14 bases. The CDR3 length is 16 residues. Germline CDR1 and CDR2: KGHDR and SFDVKD. For the CDR3, the DNA is TGTGCCACCAGTGATTCCAGCTTCGGGGGTACCGGGGAGCTGTTTTTT. Its protein product is CATSDSSFGGTGELFF.

In its sample, this clonotype was seen many times. The J gene is TRBJ2-1, the V gene TRBV5-1; 11 bases fit TRBD2. CDR1 SGHRS and CDR2 YFSETQ come from the germline V gene. CDR3 size: 18 residues. V was pared by 4 bases and J by 0 bases, with 9 bases of the junction left unmatched. The CDR3 is CASSVLAGVPGSYNEQFF. The CDR3 nucleotides read TGCGCCAGCAGCGTACTAGCGGGGGTCCCCGGCTCCTACAATGAGCAGTTCTTC.

The sample holds many counts of this clonotype. This sequence joins TRBV5-6 and TRBJ1-2, with 10 bases fitting TRBD1. With V trimmed by 3 bases and J by 7 bases, 9 bases remained unmatched. The CDR3 contains 15 residues. Per germline, CDR1 SGHDT and CDR2 YYEEEE. The CDR3 region is CASSSWDRGLGGYTF. In DNA, the CDR3 is TGTGCCAGCAGCTCCTGGGACAGGGGTTTGGGTGGCTACACCTTC.

Ten or more counts support this clonotype. V and J are TRBV3-1 and TRBJ2-7, with 9 bases aligning to TRBD2. The CDR3 consists of 15 residues. Trimming cost V 6 bases and J 2 bases; bases outside gene matches: 8. Germline CDR1 and CDR2: LGHDT and YNNKEL (reference sequence). CDR3 in amino acids: CASSEAGGLPYEQYF. CDR3 in DNA: TGTGCCAGCAGTGAAGCGGGGGGCCTCCCCTACGAGCAGTACTTC.

This clonotype occurred many times. The chain uses TRBV19 and TRBJ2-2, with 10 bases matching TRBD2. V was pared by 9 bases and J by 2 bases, with 9 bases of the junction left unmatched. The CDR3 has 16 amino acids. CDR1 and CDR2 (germline): LNHDA, SQIVND (reference sequence). In DNA, the CDR3 is TGTGCCAGCCACCTCCGACTAGCGGGCAACACCGGGGAGCTGTTTTTT. Amino acids: CASHLRLAGNTGELFF.

This clonotype was seen ten or more times. The chain joins TRBV3-1 to TRBJ2-1; D perhaps matches TRBD2 (5 bases). Looked up from germline, CDR1 is LGHDT and CDR2 is YNNKEL (reference sequence). V dropped 1 base and J dropped 5 bases, with 18 bases sitting between them. The CDR3 loop spans 17 amino acids. In nucleotides, the CDR3 is TGTGCCAGCAGCCAAGGGATCCCGGCTAGCACTAACAATGAGCAGTTCTTC. This sequence encodes CASSQGIPASTNNEQFF.

The chain couples TRBV6-2 or TRBV6-3 to TRBJ2-1; possible D gene TRBD2, 5 bases. The V gene's germline CDR1 is MNHEY and CDR2 SVGEGT. This CDR3 region has 15 residues. The V gene lost 0 bases and the J gene lost 7 bases, with 13 bases spanning the gap. Here the CDR3 reads CASSYSRVGQNEQFF. Written as DNA, the CDR3 is TGTGCCAGCAGTTACTCGAGGGTAGGGCAGAATGAGCAGTTCTTC.

There are many counts of this clonotype. The chain recombines TRBV30 with TRBJ1-1; perhaps TRBD1 as D (5 bases). V lost 0 bases to trimming and J lost 5 bases, with 13 bases between them. The CDR3 sequence is 14 residues long. Germline V lookup: CDR1 GTSNPN, CDR2 SVGIG (reference sequence). The CDR3 sequence: CAWSVSGAPTEAFF. DNA for the CDR3: TGTGCCTGGAGTGTAAGCGGGGCTCCAACTGAAGCTTTCTTT.

On this clonotype: The junction departs from the called germline gene at one end, perhaps through a read error. The chain combines TRBV5-1 with TRBJ1-1, with D hard to call. Germline V gene sequence: CDR1 SGHRS, CDR2 YFSETQ. There are 17 residues in the CDR3. CDR3 DNA sequence: TGCGCTAGCAGCTACACTTCGGGGAGAAGTGTGAACACTGAAGCTTTGTTT. Its protein is CASSYTSGRSVNTEALF.

The chain uses TRBV5-4 and TRBJ2-1; possibly TRBD2 for D (6 bases). Trimming removed 4 bases at V and 4 bases at J, with 18 bases between. Germline V CDR1 and CDR2: SGHNT, YYREEE (reference sequence). CDR3 length: 16 amino acids. Here the CDR3 reads CASSPASEPKYNEQFF. In nucleotides, the CDR3 is TGTGCCAGCAGCCCTGCTAGCGAGCCTAAATACAATGAGCAGTTCTTC. The whole variable domain, filled in from reference TRBV5-4 and TRBJ2-1, reads ETGVTQSPTHLIKTRGQQVTLRCSSQSGHNTVSWYQQALGQGPQFIFQYYREEENGRGNFPPRFSGLQFPNYSSELNVNALELDDSALYLCASSPASEPKYNEQFFGPGTRLTVL.

This clonotype came up many times. This chain connects TRBV7-9 to TRBJ2-3; D possibly uses TRBD1 or TRBD2 (5 bases each). Germline-derived CDR1 and CDR2 are SEHNR and FQNEAQ (reference sequence). The CDR3 covers 15 residues. V dropped 5 bases and J dropped 4 bases, with 16 bases sitting between them. Written as DNA, the CDR3 is TGTGCCAGCAGCCCCAGAGGGGATCCCGCAGATACGCAGTATTTT. It translates to CASSPRGDPADTQYF.

Ten or more counts support this clonotype. This sequence joins TRBV2 and TRBJ2-5, with TRBD1 matching over 8 bases. The CDR3 runs 13 residues. With 5 bases clipped from V and 9 bases from J, the junction kept 8 bases outside the gene matches. The V gene's germline CDR1 is SNHLY and CDR2 FYNNEI. The CDR3 loop reads CASSWDRRPPQYF. The CDR3 DNA sequence: TGTGCCAGCAGTTGGGACAGGCGCCCCCCCCAGTACTTC.

The sample holds many counts of this clonotype. The chain has TRBV7-3 and TRBJ1-1; a possible D gene is TRBD1 (5 bases). V was clipped by 5 bases and J by 5 bases, with 15 bases between them. Germline lookup yields CDR1 SGHTA and CDR2 FQGTGA. This CDR3 has 14 residues. In DNA, the CDR3 is TGTGCCAGCAGCCAAGGGGCGGGGGGGACTGAAGCTTTCTTT. Amino acid sequence: CASSQGAGGTEAFF.